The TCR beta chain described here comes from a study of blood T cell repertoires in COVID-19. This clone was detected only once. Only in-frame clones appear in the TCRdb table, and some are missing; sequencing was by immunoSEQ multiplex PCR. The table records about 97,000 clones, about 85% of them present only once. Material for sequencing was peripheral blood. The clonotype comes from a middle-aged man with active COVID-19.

The CDR3 sequence: CASSPNPVAGANVLTF. The CDR3, as DNA: TGTGCCAGCAGCCCCAATCCGGTGGCTGGGGCCAACGTCCTGACTTTC. This rearrangement joins TRBV7-2 to TRBJ2-6; the D is unclear. The CDR3 loop spans 16 amino acids. Trimming stripped 5 bases from V and 2 bases from J, with 13 bases between. Germline loops: CDR1 SGHTA, CDR2 FQGNSA.